This note documents a single T cell receptor beta chain sequence. This record belongs to a study of blood T cell repertoires in COVID-19. About the study: Acute and convalescent COVID-19 specimens originated in the United States, Italy and Spain. Sources were T cells, B-cell-depleted T cells, or PBMCs; the material itself was cDNA or gDNA.

In the authors' workflow: It was from reference gene primer amplification that nucleated cell counts were estimated. Here immunoSEQ multiplex PCR was the method, and the copy in TCRdb shows in-frame clones only, minus some. V and J calls plus clone size are reproduced from that table; the DNA served to infer D and trimming. Here the sample spans about 61,000 clones, 65% to 80% being singletons. CDR3 length: 15 residues. J gave up 2 bases and V 5 bases, and 4 bases lay outside the gene matches. Germline V gene lookup returns CDR1 SGHVS and CDR2 FNYEAQ. This TCR derives from a woman in her 70s with acute or convalescent COVID-19. This chain joins TRBV7-6 and TRBJ2-1, with TRBD1 matching 9 bases. The sequenced sample was peripheral blood. CDR3 coding DNA: TGTGCCAGCAGCCAAAGACAGGGGGCCTACAATGAGCAGTTCTTC. Amino acids: CASSQRQGAYNEQFF.